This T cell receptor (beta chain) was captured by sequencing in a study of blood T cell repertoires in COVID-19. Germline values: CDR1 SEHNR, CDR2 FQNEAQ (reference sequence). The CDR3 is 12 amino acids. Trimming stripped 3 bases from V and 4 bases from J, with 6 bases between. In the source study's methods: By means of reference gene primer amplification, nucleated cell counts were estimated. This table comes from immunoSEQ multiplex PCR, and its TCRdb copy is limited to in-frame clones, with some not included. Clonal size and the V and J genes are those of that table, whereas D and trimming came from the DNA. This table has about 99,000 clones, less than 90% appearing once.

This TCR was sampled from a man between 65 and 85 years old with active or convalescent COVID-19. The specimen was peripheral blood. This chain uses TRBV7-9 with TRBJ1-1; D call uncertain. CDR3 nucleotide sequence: TGTGCCAGCAGCTTGACTGCCACTGAAGCTTTCTTT. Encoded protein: CASSLTATEAFF.